A selection of T cell receptor beta chains follows, all from one sample in a study of blood T cell repertoires in COVID-19. The data were produced by immunoSEQ multiplex PCR, yet TCRdb's version contains in-frame clones alone and is incomplete. The repertoire holds about 220,000 clones, with 80% to 90% as singletons. The sample consisted of PBMCs or T cells enriched from blood (not recorded which). These receptor sequences come from a woman between 50 and 59 years old with acute COVID-19. CDR3s include the opening cysteine and the closing phenylalanine or tryptophan. A D gene is named only where the DNA matches it firmly. Size is omitted from some rows. Given values are once, few, many or a class for expanded clones.

J gene,clone size,D gene,V gene,CDR3 DNA,CDR3 protein
TRBJ1-2,.,TRBD1,TRBV6-5,TGTGCCAGCAGTTACACTCTCACCGACAGGGACGGCTACACCTTC,CASSYTLTDRDGYTF
TRBJ1-5,.,.,TRBV27,TGTGCCAGCAGTTTGGCAGGGATTAGCAATCAGCCCCAGCATTTT,CASSLAGISNQPQHF
TRBJ2-7,few,.,TRBV29-1,TGCAGCGTTTCCCCCCAGGTCTCCTACGAGCAGTACTTC,CSVSPQVSYEQYF
TRBJ2-2,.,.,TRBV7-2,TGTGCCAGCAGCCAGGGCGTCGACACCGGGGAGCTGTTTTTT,CASSQGVDTGELFF
TRBJ1-5,.,.,TRBV28,TGTGCCAGTCGGTTTAGCAATCAGCCCCAGCATTTT,CASRFSNQPQHF
TRBJ2-1,.,.,TRBV11-3,TGTGCCAGCAGCTTAACGGGACTTTCGTACAATGAGCAGTTCTTC,CASSLTGLSYNEQFF
TRBJ2-3,.,TRBD2,TRBV3-1/TRBV3-2,TGTGCCAGCAGCCCTAGCGGGCTCACAGATACGCAGTATTTT,CASSPSGLTDTQYF
TRBJ1-5,.,.,TRBV19,TGTGCCAGTAGTACAGCAGGGGGCAATCAGCCCCAGCATTTT,CASSTAGGNQPQHF
TRBJ1-1,once,.,TRBV19,TGTGCCAGTAGTATACGGGAGAACACTGAAGCTTTCTTT,CASSIRENTEAFF
TRBJ1-2,.,.,TRBV6-5,TGTGCCAGCAGTTACGCGGGGGACAACTTAGGCTATGGCTACACCTTC,CASSYAGDNLGYGYTF
TRBJ1-4,.,.,TRBV27,TGTGCCAGCAGTTTACAGGGGACGGTAGAAAAACTGTTTTTT,CASSLQGTVEKLFF
TRBJ1-3,once,.,TRBV6-5,TGTGCCAGCAGCGGACAAGACGGAAACACCATATATTTT,CASSGQDGNTIYF
TRBJ1-5,many,.,TRBV6-1,TGTGCCAGCAGTGAAGCCCCTTACAATCAGCCCCAGCATTTT,CASSEAPYNQPQHF
TRBJ1-1,.,TRBD1,TRBV18,TGTGCCAGCTCACCACCTTTTCCCTTACTTAAAGGGGGCCTGAGGGCTTTCTTT,CASSPPFPLLKGGLRAFF
TRBJ2-2,.,.,TRBV11-3,TGTGCCAGCAGCTTAGATCGAGGTGTTACCGGGGAGCTGTTTTTT,CASSLDRGVTGELFF
TRBJ2-6,.,TRBD1,TRBV27,TGTGCCAGCAGTTTAGGACAGGGCTCTGGGGCCAACGTCCTGACTTTC,CASSLGQGSGANVLTF
TRBJ1-3,.,.,TRBV6-5,TGTGCCAGCAGTTTCGTCGGTTCCTCTGGAAACACCATATATTTT,CASSFVGSSGNTIYF
TRBJ1-1,.,.,TRBV30,TGTGCCTGGAAGCAGGGGCCGGTCACTGAAGCTTTCTTT,CAWKQGPVTEAFF
TRBJ2-4,.,.,TRBV27,TGTGCCAGCAGTCCCTCGATACTCCTAGCCAAAAACATTCAGTACTTC,CASSPSILLAKNIQYF
TRBJ2-7,.,.,TRBV19,TGTGCCAGTAGTATAGATCGGGGAAAGGTCGTCCGCGAGCAGTACTTC,CASSIDRGKVVREQYF
TRBJ1-4,.,TRBD1,TRBV7-8,TGTGCCAGCAGCTACCCCACAGGGGGCAACGGGGAAAAACTGTTTTTT,CASSYPTGGNGEKLFF
TRBJ2-7,.,TRBD2,TRBV5-1,TGCGCCAGCAGGCCGGGACTAGACCTCACCTACGAGCAGTACTTC,CASRPGLDLTYEQYF
TRBJ1-5,.,.,TRBV9,TGTGCCAGCAGCCCCTCAGGTAATCAGCCCCAGCATTTT,CASSPSGNQPQHF
TRBJ2-1,.,.,TRBV9,TGTGCCAGCAGCGTAGGGCTAGCGTCTAGTTCATCCTACAATGAGCAGTTCTTC,CASSVGLASSSSYNEQFF
TRBJ1-2,.,TRBD1,TRBV6-5,TGTGCCAGCGGATGGGAACAGGGGGACTATGGCTACACCTTC,CASGWEQGDYGYTF
TRBJ1-5,.,TRBD1,TRBV18,TGTGCCAGCTCACCGGGCGAGGGGGCTCTTAATCAGCCCCAGCATTTT,CASSPGEGALNQPQHF
TRBJ2-7,once,TRBD2,TRBV7-2,TGTGCCAGCAGCTTGGGGGGGATCTCCTACGAGCAGTACTTC,CASSLGGISYEQYF
TRBJ2-7,few,.,TRBV5-6,TGTGCCAGCAGCTCCCGACAGCTTGAGGACTTC,CASSSRQLEDF
TRBJ2-5,.,TRBD1,TRBV27,TGTGCCAGCAGTCACCGGGACAGGGGGCAGGAGACCCAGTACTTC,CASSHRDRGQETQYF
TRBJ1-1,.,TRBD1,TRBV6-5,TGTGCCAGCAGACCGGTCGGACAGGGGAACACTGAAGCTTTCTTT,CASRPVGQGNTEAFF
TRBJ2-2,.,TRBD2,TRBV4-1,TGCGCCAGCAGCCACGGACTAGCGGGGTACACCGGGGAGCTGTTTTTT,CASSHGLAGYTGELFF
TRBJ1-6,.,TRBD1,TRBV10-3,TGTGCCATCAGTGAGCCCAACAGGGGGCAGGATTCACCCCTCCACTTT,CAISEPNRGQDSPLHF
TRBJ2-1,.,.,TRBV7-8,TGTGCCAGCAGCTCAGGTGGCAGGGCAGGCTCCTACAATGAGCAGTTCTTC,CASSSGGRAGSYNEQFF
TRBJ1-3,.,.,TRBV3-1/TRBV3-2,TGTGCCAGCAGCCAAGATGCCAGGTCTGGAAACACCATATATTTT,CASSQDARSGNTIYF
TRBJ1-2,.,.,TRBV3-1/TRBV3-2,TGTGCCAGCAGCCAAGTCGGAGGTCAGGAAGGCTACACCTTC,CASSQVGGQEGYTF